The next 5 T cell receptor beta chains were all read from a single sample in a study of T cells in tuberculosis. After thawing and overnight rest, PBMC were stained with GMM-loaded CD1B tetramer, viability dye and anti-CD3 for sorting. CD1B tetramers were loaded with Rhodococcus equi-derived C32 glucose monomycolate. The assay was immunoSEQ multiplex PCR, and TCRdb's table has in-frame clones only and misses some. Of approximately 60,000 clones listed, 80% to 85% are singletons. The sequencing sample was made of CD1b-GMM tetramer-negative cells sorted from PBMCs. All receptors derive from an adult woman with latent tuberculosis.

V gene TRBV5-3 combines with J gene TRBJ1-2; possibly TRBD1 for D (6 bases). TRBV5-3 counts as an open reading frame of uncertain function. The CDR3 is 12 residues long. With 10 bases removed from V and 6 bases from J, the gap between germline ends came to 16 bases. The CDR3 is CAGGLGGNGYTF. Here the CDR3 DNA reads TGTGCCGGGGGCTTAGGGGGAAATGGCTACACCTTC.

This chain joins TRBV28 and TRBJ2-3; TRBD2 matches 9 bases. The ends lost 1 base at V and 6 bases at J; junction bases unmatched: 11. The CDR3 sequence is 17 residues long. In germline, CDR1 is MDHEN, CDR2 SYDVKM. DNA for the CDR3: TGTGCCAGCAGTTTATTCGGGATGGGCGGGAGGGCGGATACGCAGTATTTT. Translating gives CASSLFGMGGRADTQYF. Full variable domain (rest looked up from reference TRBV28 and TRBJ2-3): DVKVTQSSRYLVKRTGEKVFLECVQDMDHENMFWYRQDPGLGLRLIYFSYDVKMKEKGDIPEGYSVSREKKERFSLILESASTNQTSMYLCASSLFGMGGRADTQYFGPGTRLTVL.

The chain recombines TRBV6-1 with TRBJ2-1; 8 bases are shared with TRBD2. Trimming took 1 base from V and 3 from J; bases not matched to a gene: 2. From germline, CDR1 is MNHNS and CDR2 SASEGT. The CDR3 contains 15 residues. The CDR3 sequence is CASSEVSGSYNEQFF. CDR3 DNA sequence: TGTGCCAGCAGTGAAGTCAGCGGGAGCTACAATGAGCAGTTCTTC.

The genes are TRBV5-1 and TRBJ2-7; possibly TRBD2 for D (5 bases). V was cut by 2 bases and J by 5 bases, with 17 bases left in between. Germline assignment: CDR1 SGHRS and CDR2 YFSETQ. The CDR3 loop spans 15 amino acids. CDR3 loop: CASSLEIGRTDEQYF. In nucleotides, the CDR3 is TGCGCCAGCAGCTTAGAAATAGGGAGAACCGACGAGCAGTACTTC.

The V and J genes are TRBV4-2 and TRBJ1-2; the match to TRBD1 covers 10 bases. CDR1 is LGHNA, CDR2 YNFKEQ, per germline. The CDR3 contains 16 residues. Trimming took 1 base from V and 2 from J; bases not matched to a gene: 4. CDR3 region: CASSQGTGQGNYGYTF. The CDR3 DNA is TGTGCCAGCAGCCAAGGTACGGGACAGGGGAACTATGGCTACACCTTC.